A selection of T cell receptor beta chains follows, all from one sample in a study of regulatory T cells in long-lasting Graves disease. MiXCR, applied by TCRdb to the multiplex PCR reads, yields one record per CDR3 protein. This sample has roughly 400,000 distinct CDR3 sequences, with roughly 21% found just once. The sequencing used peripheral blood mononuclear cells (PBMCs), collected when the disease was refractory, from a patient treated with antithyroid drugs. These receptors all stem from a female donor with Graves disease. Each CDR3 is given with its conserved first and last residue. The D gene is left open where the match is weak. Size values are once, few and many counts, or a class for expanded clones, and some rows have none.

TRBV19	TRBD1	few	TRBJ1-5	CASSSGGTQPQHF	TGTGCCAGTTCCTCAGGGGGCACTCAGCCCCAGCATTTT
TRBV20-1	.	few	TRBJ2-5	CSAPRGGNQETQYF	TGCAGTGCCCCGAGGGGGGGGAACCAAGAGACCCAGTACTTC
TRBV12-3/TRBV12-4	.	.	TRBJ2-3	CASSLPVDTQYF	TGTGCCAGCAGTTTACCGGTAGATACGCAGTATTTT
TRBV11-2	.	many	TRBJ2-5	CASSLGRTSLRETQYF	TGTGCCAGCAGCTTAGGGCGAACTAGCTTGCGGGAGACCCAGTACTTC
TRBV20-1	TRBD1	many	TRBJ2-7	CSVGTGGHEQYF	TGCAGTGTCGGGACAGGGGGACACGAGCAGTACTTC
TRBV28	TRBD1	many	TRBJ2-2	CASSLDRGYTGELFF	TGTGCCAGCAGTTTAGACAGGGGATACACCGGGGAGCTGTTTTTT
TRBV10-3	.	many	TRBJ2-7	CAIKQGAPYEQYF	TGTGCCATCAAACAGGGAGCGCCCTACGAGCAGTACTTC
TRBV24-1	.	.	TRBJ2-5	CANHRGWETQYF	TGTGCCAACCATCGGGGCTGGGAGACCCAGTACTTC
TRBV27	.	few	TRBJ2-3	CASSRQPRDTQYF	TGTGCCAGCAGTCGGCAACCCCGAGATACGCAGTATTTT
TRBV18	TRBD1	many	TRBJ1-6	CASSLTGQGDSPLHF	TGTGCCAGCTCACTGACGGGACAGGGGGACTCACCCCTCCACTTT
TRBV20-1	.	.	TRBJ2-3	CSARVGWGQDTQYF	TGCAGTGCTAGAGTGGGTTGGGGGCAAGATACGCAGTATTTT
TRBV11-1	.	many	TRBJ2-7	CASSVQGNEQYF	TGTGCCAGCAGCGTACAGGGAAACGAGCAGTACTTC
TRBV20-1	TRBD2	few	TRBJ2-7	CSARDGSLAGAEQYF	TGCAGTGCTAGAGACGGGTCACTAGCGGGAGCCGAGCAGTACTTC
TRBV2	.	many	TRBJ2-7	CASSAIYEQYF	TGTGCCAGCAGTGCCATCTACGAGCAGTACTTC
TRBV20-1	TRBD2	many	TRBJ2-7	CSARDRGTSGLEQYF	TGCAGTGCTAGAGATCGAGGGACTAGTGGCCTCGAGCAGTACTTC
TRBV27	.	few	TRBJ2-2	CASSSGGGTEELFF	TGTGCCAGCAGTTCGGGGGGCGGCACCGAGGAGCTGTTTTTT
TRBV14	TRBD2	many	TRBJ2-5	CASSQALAGRVQETQYF	TGTGCCAGCAGCCAAGCACTAGCGGGACGAGTTCAAGAGACCCAGTACTTC
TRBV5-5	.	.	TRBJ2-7	CASSLELTPDYEQYF	TGTGCCAGCAGCTTGGAATTGACCCCAGACTACGAGCAGTACTTC
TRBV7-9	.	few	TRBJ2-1	CASSVTGPYEQFF	TGTGCCAGCAGCGTTACAGGTCCGTATGAGCAGTTCTTC
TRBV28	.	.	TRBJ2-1	CASSSTFSEQFF	TGTGCCAGCAGCTCCACCTTTAGTGAGCAGTTCTTC
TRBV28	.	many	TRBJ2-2	CASSLRGRGVTGELFF	TGTGCCAGCAGTTTAAGGGGCAGGGGTGTCACCGGGGAGCTGTTTTTT
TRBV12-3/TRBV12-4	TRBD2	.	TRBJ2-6	CASRDWGGVLTF	TGTGCCAGCAGGGATTGGGGGGGTGTCCTGACTTTC
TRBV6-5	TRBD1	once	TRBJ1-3	CASSYLDRGEGNTIYF	TGTGCCAGCAGTTACTTGGACAGGGGAGAAGGAAACACCATATATTTT
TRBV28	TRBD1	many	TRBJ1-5	CASIAGTGSNQPQHF	TGTGCCAGCATTGCCGGGACAGGAAGCAATCAGCCCCAGCATTTT
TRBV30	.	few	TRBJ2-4	CAWSGSDKNIQYF	TGTGCCTGGAGCGGTTCCGACAAAAACATTCAGTACTTC
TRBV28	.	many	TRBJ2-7	CASSLSMDRQYF	TGTGCCAGCAGTTTAAGTATGGACAGGCAGTACTTC
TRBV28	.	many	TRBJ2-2	CASSSPTRYTGELFF	TGTGCCAGCAGTTCCCCAACTAGGTACACCGGGGAGCTGTTTTTT
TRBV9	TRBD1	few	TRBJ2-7	CASSVGDRVAYEQYF	TGTGCCAGCAGCGTAGGGGACAGGGTCGCCTACGAGCAGTACTTC
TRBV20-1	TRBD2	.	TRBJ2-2	CSARVVGGRFHGELFF	TGCAGTGCTAGAGTGGTTGGCGGGAGGTTCCACGGGGAGCTGTTTTTT
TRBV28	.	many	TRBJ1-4	CASSLPGLDEKLFF	TGTGCCAGCAGTTTACCCGGGTTAGATGAAAAACTGTTTTTT
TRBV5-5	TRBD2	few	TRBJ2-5	CASSPRVAGGPEETQYF	TGTGCCAGCAGCCCAAGGGTAGCGGGAGGGCCGGAGGAGACCCAGTACTTC
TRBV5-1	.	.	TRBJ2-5	CASSLGPTQETQYF	TGCGCCAGCAGCTTGGGACCGACCCAAGAGACCCAGTACTTC
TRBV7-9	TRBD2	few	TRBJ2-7	CASSFGGTSGYEQYF	TGTGCCAGCAGCTTTGGAGGGACTAGCGGCTACGAGCAGTACTTC
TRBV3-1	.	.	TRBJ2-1	CASSQQGNEQFF	TGTGCCAGCAGCCAGCAAGGGAATGAGCAGTTCTTC
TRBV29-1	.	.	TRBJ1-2	CSAGGEGEGYSSGYTF	TGCAGCGCCGGGGGTGAGGGGGAAGGGTACTCTTCCGGCTACACCTTC
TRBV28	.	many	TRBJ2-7	CASSSPGGYHEQYF	TGTGCCAGCAGTTCACCCGGTGGGTACCACGAGCAGTACTTC
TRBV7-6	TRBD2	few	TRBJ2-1	CASSLEAGGALNEQFF	TGTGCCAGCAGTCTCGAAGCGGGAGGGGCCTTGAATGAGCAGTTCTTC
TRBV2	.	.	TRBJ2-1	CASKGDYSYNEQFF	TGTGCCAGCAAGGGGGACTACTCCTACAATGAGCAGTTCTTC
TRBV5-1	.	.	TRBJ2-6	CASNALSGANVLTF	TGCGCCAGCAACGCTCTTTCTGGGGCCAACGTCCTGACTTTC
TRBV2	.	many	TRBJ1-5	CASSEDGIDQPQHF	TGTGCCAGCAGCGAGGACGGGATTGATCAGCCCCAGCATTTT
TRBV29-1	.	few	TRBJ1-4	CSVDAGDEKLFF	TGCAGCGTTGATGCAGGGGATGAAAAACTGTTTTTT